This T cell receptor (beta chain) was identified in a study of T cell repertoires in aging, cancer and after chemotherapy (dated by TCRdb to about 2019). With regard to the full study: Donors were distributed across six age groups ranging from 30 or younger to 70 or older, with at least three individuals included per group. Control TCR repertoires from healthy donors were recorded across several months to years, and re-sampling revealed clear clonal overlap. In total, the full dataset held 10 million or so TCR reads. The study profiled peripheral blood TCR beta repertoires from healthy donors and cancer patients to examine immunoaging and T cell reconstitution after chemotherapy. The cohort comprised 220 or so cancer patients, some 90 with hematological and roughly 120 with solid cancers, plus 95 healthy donors as a reference group.

Genomic DNA extracted from peripheral blood, rather than sorted cells or RNA, was used as the source for amplification of TCR beta rearrangements. In the case of this clonotype: Its antigen is still unknown. No clone much larger than this one lies a single base away; base qualities are absent.

Rearranged TRB sequences spanning V, D and J segments were amplified in a multiplex touch-down PCR with a mixed TRB-A/B primer pool. Illumina adapters and sample indices were attached to the amplicons through two consecutive PCR reactions run with Phusion HS II polymerase. Amplicons were gel-purified using the NucleoSpin Gel and PCR Clean-up kit and were subsequently checked with Qubit and an Agilent 2100 Bioanalyzer. Libraries were sequenced on an Illumina MiSeq using 600-cycle, single-indexed, paired-end runs. Processing in the source paper ran as follows. TRB sequences were processed with MiXCR versions 2.12 and 3.0.5. A clone was defined as each unique CDR3 nucleotide sequence, and only productive sequences supported by at least two reads were kept. Repertoire metrics included Shannon diversity, evenness, clonality (one minus evenness), and alpha-parameterized diversity profiles from alpha 0 to 5. The IGoR algorithm was used to calculate generation probabilities for clones in the paired samples taken before and after chemotherapy. TCRdb passed the public sequencing reads through fastp at Q25 and MiXCR, retaining productive beta sequences. For every CDR3 protein sequence, its rows merge into one entry that carries the most common genes and DNA. TCRdb's processing, not the authors', yielded these V and J calls. For this sample there are 9,500 to 12,000 distinct CDR3 sequences; about 35% appear just once. Jointly, the top ten make up 6.5% to 9% of the sample.

What the work shows at the level of the full study, not this receptor alone: According to the authors, the repertoire data do not allow conclusions to be drawn about immunological memory after chemotherapy. Declining TCR diversity with age in healthy donors was mainly explained by loss of richness; in cancer patients, loss of evenness also contributed. In both cancer cohorts, the median generation probability rose over the chemotherapy interval, which suggests that the repertoire was reconstituted through rebound thymic output. Compared with age-matched healthy donors, untreated patients with either hematological or solid cancers had significantly lower TCR diversity in the blood along with higher clonality.

The sample taken for sequencing was blood. The TCR originated in a human donor in good health.

The CDR3 reads CASSLGVGITGTDTQYF. The nucleotides are TGTGCCAGCAGCTTGGGGGTGGGGATAACTGGCACAGATACGCAGTATTTT. The chain employs TRBV7-2 and TRBJ2-3; the D segment is perhaps TRBD1 or TRBD2, each sharing 5 matched bases. Including the terminal cysteine and phenylalanine, the CDR3 comprises 17 residues. Of the read, only the CDR3 DNA is kept; its 51 bases are in frame from base 1. According to the germline V gene, CDR1 reads SGHTA and CDR2 reads FQGNSA. V gives up 3 bases and J gives up 1 base, and the segment between their germline ends measures 17 bases.